What follows describes a single TCR beta chain. Its antigen is undetermined. The V segment lost 11 bases and the J segment 3 bases; nucleotides outside the gene matches: 9. The CDR3 contains 13 residues. Germline CDR1 and CDR2: MRHNA and SNTAGT. Specified treatment: about 20 received Ad26.COV2.S at low or high dose, single or two shots; about 5 received placebo; per-sample allocation not given. At day 63 after the first vaccine or placebo injection, samples were drawn. Data came from immunoSEQ multiplex PCR; TCRdb stores just in-frame clones and leaves some out. The profile shows 350,000 to 450,000 clones, about nine tenths of them singletons. This sample is drawn from a study of Ad26.COV2.S vaccination and SARS-CoV-2 variants. Study at large: Doses of Ad26.COV2.S were injected into muscle once or twice, 56 days apart.

Findings and caveats of the study: Researchers reported similar non-spike TCR breadth in vaccine and placebo recipients.

This TCR came from a person between 18 and 65 years old who received the Ad26.COV2.S COVID-19 vaccine or a placebo. The material sequenced was peripheral blood, taken in a trial of Ad26.COV2.S vaccine versus placebo. The rearrangement links TRBV6-4 to TRBJ2-7, with 8 nucleotides matching TRBD1. CDR3 sequence (DNA): TGTGCCTCCCAGGGGGCCCCCTTCTACGAGCAGTACTTC. It specifies CASQGAPFYEQYF.